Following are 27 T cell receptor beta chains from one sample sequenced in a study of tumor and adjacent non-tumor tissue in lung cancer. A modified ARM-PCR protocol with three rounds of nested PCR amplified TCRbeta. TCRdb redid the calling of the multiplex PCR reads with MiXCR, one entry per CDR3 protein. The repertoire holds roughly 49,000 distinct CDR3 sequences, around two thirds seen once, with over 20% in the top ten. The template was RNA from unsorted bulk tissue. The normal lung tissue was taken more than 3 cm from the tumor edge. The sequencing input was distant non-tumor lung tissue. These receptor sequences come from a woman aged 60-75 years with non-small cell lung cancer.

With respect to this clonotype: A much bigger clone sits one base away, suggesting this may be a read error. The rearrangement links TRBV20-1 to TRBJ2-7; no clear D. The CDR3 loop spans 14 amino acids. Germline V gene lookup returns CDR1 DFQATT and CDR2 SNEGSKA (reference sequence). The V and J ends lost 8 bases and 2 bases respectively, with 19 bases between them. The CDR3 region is CSTRDGSSAYEQYF. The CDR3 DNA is TGCAGTACTCGAGACGGATCGTCCGCCTACGAGCAGTACTTC.

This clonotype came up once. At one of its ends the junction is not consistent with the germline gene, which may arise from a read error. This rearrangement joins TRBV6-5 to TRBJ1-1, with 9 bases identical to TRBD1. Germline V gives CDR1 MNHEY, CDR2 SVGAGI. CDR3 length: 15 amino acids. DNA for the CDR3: TGTGCCAGCAGTTACTTCCGACAGGGGGGTACTGAAGATTTCTTT. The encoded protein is CASSYFRQGGTEDFF.

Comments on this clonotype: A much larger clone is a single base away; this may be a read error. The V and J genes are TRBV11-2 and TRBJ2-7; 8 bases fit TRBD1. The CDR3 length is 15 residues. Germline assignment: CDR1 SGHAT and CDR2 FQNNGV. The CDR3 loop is CASGLAGGTTYEQYF. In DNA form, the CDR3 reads TGTGCCAGCGGCTTAGCAGGGGGCACCACCTACGAGCAGTACTTC. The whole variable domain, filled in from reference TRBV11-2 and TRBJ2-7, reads EAGVAQSPRYKIIEKRQSVAFWCNPISGHATLYWYQQILGQGPKLLIQFQNNGVVDDSQLPKDRFSAERLKGVDSTLKIQPAKLEDSAVYLCASGLAGGTTYEQYFGPGTRLTVT.

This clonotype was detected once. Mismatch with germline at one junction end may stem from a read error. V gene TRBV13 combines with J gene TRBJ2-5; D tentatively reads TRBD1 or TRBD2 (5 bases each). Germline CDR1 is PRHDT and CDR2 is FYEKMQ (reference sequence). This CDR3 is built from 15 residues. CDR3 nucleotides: TGTGCCAGCAGCAATAGACCGGGGCCACAAGAGAGCCAGTACTTC. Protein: CASSNRPGPQESQYF.

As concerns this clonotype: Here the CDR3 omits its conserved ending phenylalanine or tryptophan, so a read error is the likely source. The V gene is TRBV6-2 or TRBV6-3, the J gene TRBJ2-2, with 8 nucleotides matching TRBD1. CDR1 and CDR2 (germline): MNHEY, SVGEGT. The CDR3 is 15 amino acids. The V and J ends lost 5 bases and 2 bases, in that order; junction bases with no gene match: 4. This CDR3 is CASSTQGANTGELFL. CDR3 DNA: TGTGCCAGCAGTACCCAGGGGGCTAACACCGGGGAGCTGTTTTTG.

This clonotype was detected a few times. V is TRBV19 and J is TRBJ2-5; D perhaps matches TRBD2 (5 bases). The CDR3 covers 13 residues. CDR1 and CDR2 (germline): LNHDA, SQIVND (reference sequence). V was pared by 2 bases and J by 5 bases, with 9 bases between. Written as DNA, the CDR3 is TGTGCCAGTAGTATAACGACGGGGGAGACCCAGTACTTC. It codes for CASSITTGETQYF.

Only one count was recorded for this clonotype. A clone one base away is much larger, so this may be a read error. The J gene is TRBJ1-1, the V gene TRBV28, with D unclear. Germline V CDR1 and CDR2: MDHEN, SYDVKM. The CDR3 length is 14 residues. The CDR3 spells CASSPAHKNIEAFF. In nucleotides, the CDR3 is TGTGCCAGCAGTCCGGCCCACAAAAACATTGAAGCTTTCTTT. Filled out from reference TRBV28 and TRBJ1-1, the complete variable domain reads DVKVTQSSRYLVKRTGEKVFLECVQDMDHENMFWYRQDPGLGLRLIYFSYDVKMKEKGDIPEGYSVSREKKERFSLILESASTNQTSMYLCASSPAHKNIEAFFGQGTRLTVV.

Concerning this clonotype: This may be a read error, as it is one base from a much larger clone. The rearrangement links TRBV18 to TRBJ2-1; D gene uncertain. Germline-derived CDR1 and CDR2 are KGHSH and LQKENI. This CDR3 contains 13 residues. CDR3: CASSPDPNNEHFF. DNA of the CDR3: TGTGCCAGCTCACCCGATCCAAACAATGAGCATTTCTTC.

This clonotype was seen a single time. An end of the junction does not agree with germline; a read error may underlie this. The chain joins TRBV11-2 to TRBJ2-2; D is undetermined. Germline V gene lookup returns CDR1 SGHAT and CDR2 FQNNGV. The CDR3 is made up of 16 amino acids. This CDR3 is CVSSLILAAHTGELFF. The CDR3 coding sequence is TGTGTCAGCAGCTTAATATTGGCGGCGCATACCGGGGAGCTGTTTTTT.

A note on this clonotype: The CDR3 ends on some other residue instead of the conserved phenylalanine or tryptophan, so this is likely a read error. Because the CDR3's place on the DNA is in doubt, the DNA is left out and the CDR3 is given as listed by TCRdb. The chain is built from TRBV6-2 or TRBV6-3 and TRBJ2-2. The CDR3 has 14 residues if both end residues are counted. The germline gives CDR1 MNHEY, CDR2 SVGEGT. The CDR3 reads CASSFSSNTGELFY.

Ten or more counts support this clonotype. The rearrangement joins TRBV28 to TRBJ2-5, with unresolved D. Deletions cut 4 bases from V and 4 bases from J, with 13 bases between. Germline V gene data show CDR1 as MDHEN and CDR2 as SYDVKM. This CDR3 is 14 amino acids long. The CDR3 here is CASSSALWAETQYF. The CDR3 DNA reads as TGTGCCAGCAGTTCGGCCCTCTGGGCAGAGACCCAGTACTTC.

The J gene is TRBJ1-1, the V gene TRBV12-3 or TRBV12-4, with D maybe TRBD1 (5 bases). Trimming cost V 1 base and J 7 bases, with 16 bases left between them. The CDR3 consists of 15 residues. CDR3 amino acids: CASSLDFGVRGEAFF. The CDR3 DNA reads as TGTGCCAGCAGTTTAGACTTCGGGGTAAGGGGTGAAGCTTTCTTT.

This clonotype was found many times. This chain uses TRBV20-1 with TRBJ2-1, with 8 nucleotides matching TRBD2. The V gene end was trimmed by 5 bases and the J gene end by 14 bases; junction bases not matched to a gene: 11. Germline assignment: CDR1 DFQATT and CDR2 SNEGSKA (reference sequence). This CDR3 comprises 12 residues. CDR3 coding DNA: TGCAGTGCTCCTAATAGCGGGGCGGGCGAGTTCTTC. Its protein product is CSAPNSGAGEFF.

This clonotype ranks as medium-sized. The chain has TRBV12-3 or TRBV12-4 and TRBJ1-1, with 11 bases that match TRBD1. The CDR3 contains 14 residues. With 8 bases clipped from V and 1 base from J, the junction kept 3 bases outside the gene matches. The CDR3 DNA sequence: TGTGCCAGCGGGACAGGGGGGCAGAACACTGAAGCTTTCTTT. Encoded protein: CASGTGGQNTEAFF.

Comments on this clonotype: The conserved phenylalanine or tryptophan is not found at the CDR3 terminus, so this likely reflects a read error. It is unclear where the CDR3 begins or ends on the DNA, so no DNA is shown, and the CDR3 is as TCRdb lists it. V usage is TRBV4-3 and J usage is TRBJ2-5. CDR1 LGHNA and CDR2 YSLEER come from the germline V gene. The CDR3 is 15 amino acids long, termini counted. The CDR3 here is CASSQEVTLGKTQYL.

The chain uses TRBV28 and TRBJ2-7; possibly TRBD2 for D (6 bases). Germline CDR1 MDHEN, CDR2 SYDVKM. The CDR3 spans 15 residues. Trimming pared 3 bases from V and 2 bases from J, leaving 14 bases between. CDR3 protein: CASSLAMGGTYEQYF. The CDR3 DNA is TGTGCCAGCAGTTTGGCAATGGGGGGAACCTACGAGCAGTACTTC.

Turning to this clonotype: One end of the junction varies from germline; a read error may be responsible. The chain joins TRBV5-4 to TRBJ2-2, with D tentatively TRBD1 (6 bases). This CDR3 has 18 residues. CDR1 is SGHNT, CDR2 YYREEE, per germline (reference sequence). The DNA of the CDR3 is TGTACCAGCAGCTTGGACAGATCAAAGGGCCCTAACACCGGGGAGCTGTTTTTT. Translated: CTSSLDRSKGPNTGELFF.

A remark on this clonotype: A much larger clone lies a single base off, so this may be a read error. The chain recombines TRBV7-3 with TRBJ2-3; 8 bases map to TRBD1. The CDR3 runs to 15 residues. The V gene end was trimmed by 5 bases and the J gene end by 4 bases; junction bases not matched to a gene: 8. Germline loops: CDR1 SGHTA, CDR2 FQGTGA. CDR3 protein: CASSIGTGSADTQYF. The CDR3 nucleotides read TGTGCCAGCAGCATCGGGACAGGTAGCGCAGATACGCAGTATTTT.

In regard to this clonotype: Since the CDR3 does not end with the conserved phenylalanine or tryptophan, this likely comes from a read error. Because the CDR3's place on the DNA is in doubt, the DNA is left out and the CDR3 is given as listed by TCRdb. The CDR3 is CSVEDPGRGYTI. The chain joins TRBV29-1 to TRBJ1-2; the listed D gene, TRBD1, was not tested against the DNA. The CDR3 is 12 amino acids long, termini counted. The germline gives CDR1 SQVTM, CDR2 ANQGSEA.

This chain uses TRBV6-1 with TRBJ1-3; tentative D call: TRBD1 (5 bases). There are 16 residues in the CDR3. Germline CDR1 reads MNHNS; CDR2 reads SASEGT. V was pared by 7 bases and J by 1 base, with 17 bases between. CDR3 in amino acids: CASTPGALRSGNTIYF. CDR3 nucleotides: TGTGCCAGCACTCCCGGGGCTTTACGATCTGGAAACACCATATATTTT.

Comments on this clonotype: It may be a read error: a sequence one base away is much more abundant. The CDR3 region has the DNA TGTGCCAGCAGCTTCGGACAGGGCTACGAGCGGTACTTC. Protein product: CASSFGQGYERYF. The chain has TRBV11-2 and TRBJ2-7; 8 nucleotides agree with TRBD1. This CDR3 region has 13 residues. Germline values: CDR1 SGHAT, CDR2 FQNNGV.

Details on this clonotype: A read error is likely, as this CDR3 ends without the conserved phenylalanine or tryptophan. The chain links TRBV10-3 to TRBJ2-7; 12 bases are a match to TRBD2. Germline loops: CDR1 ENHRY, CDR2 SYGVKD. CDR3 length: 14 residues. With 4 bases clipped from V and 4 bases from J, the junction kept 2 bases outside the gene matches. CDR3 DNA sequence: TGTGCCATCAGTGCCGGGACTAGCGGGTACGAGCAGTACATC. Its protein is CAISAGTSGYEQYI.

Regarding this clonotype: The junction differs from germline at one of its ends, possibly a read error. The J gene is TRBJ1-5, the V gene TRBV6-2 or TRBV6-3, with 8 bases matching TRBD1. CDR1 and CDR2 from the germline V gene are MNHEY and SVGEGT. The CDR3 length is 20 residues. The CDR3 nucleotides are TGTGCCAGTAGTTACCTCTCCGTGGACAGGGAGAGGTATAACAATCAGCCCCAGCATTTT. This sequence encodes CASSYLSVDRERYNNQPQHF.

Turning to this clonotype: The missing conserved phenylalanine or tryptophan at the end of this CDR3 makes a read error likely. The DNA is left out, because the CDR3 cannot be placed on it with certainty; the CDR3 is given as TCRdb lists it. CDR3 sequence: CASSVDTGTYEKYI. The V and J genes are TRBV11-3 and TRBJ2-7; the D call of TRBD1 is as the table states it, not checked on the DNA. The V gene's germline CDR1 is SGHNT and CDR2 YENEEA. The CDR3 totals 14 residues, both ends included.

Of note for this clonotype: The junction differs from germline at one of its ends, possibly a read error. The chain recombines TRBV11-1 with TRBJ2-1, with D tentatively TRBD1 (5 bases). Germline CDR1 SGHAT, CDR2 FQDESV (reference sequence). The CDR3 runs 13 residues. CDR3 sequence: CASSLPTVREQFF. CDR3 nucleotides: TGTGCTAGCAGCTTACCGACAGTGCGTGAGCAGTTCTTT.

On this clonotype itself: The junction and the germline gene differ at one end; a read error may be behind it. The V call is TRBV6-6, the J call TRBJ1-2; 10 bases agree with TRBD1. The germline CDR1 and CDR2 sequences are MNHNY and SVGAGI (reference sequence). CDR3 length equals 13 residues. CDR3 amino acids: CTSTGQGEHGYTF. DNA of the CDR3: TGTACCAGCACCGGACAGGGGGAACATGGCTACACCTTC.

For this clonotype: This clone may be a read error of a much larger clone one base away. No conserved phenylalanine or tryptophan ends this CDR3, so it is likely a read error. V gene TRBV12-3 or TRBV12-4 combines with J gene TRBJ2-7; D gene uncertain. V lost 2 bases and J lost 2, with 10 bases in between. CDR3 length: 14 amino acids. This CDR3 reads CASSLKEGPYEQYS. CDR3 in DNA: TGTGCCAGCAGTTTAAAGGAAGGGCCCTACGAGCAGTACTCC.